This T cell receptor (beta chain) was captured in a study of vaccination and CD4 T cells after COVID-19. Study-level information: The stimulus for the cells was overlapping spike peptides derived from SARS-CoV-2, HCoV-NL63, HCoV-OC43 and HCoV-229E.

Time point defined: late sampling 161 to 241 days after vaccination in a few convalescent patients. As for treatment: approximately nine-day PBMC culture with coronavirus spike peptide pools or control peptides (ViraFEST assay). Points on this clonotype: The target antigen is unknown.

The CDR3 totals 16 residues. Looked up from germline, CDR1 is MNHNS and CDR2 is SASEGT. Unmatched junction bases numbered 9, after V lost 9 bases and J lost 5 bases. Findings and caveats of the study: The median SARS-CoV-2-reactive clonotype number increased from approximately 21 to 38, without statistical significance.

Oncomine TCR Beta short-read sequencing was applied to DNA from cultured CD4+ T cells. TCRdb re-called the PCR reads through MiXCR, storing one row per CDR3 protein. The data contain roughly 26,000 distinct CDR3 sequences, roughly 34% of them singletons. This clonotype originated in a human donor who had recovered from COVID-19. The chain employs TRBV6-1 and TRBJ2-5; 16 bases are a match to TRBD2. This sample comprised CD4+ T cells from blood, cultured in vitro, obtained about 7 months after SARS-CoV-2 vaccination. The CDR3 reads CARGTSGRGGRETQYF. The DNA for the CDR3 is TGTGCCAGGGGGACTAGCGGGAGGGGAGGTCGGGAGACCCAGTACTTC.